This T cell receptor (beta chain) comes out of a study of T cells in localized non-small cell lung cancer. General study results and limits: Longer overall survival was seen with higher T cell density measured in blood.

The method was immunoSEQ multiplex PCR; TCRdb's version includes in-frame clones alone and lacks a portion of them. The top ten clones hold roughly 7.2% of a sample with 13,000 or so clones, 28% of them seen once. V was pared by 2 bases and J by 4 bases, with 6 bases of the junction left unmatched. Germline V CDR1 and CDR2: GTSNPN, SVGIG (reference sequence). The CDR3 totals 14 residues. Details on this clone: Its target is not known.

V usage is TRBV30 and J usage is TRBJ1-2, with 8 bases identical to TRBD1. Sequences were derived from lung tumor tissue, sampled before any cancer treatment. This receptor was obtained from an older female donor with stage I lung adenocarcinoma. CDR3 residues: CAWSTDRVIYGYTF. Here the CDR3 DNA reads TGTGCCTGGAGTACGGACAGGGTGATCTATGGCTACACCTTC.